This entry lists 2 T cell receptor beta chains sequenced from one sample in a study of cytomegalovirus exposure and HLA in healthy donors. The PCR ran on 60 Vbeta and 13 Jbeta primers. Profiled with immunoSEQ multiplex PCR; TCRdb holds only in-frame clones, not every one. This table has tens of thousands of clones, more than 60% appearing once. Input material: PBMCs. These receptors originate from a man aged 25-45 years in good health and CMV-seronegative.

The chain is built from TRBV7-9 and TRBJ2-1; 13 nucleotides match TRBD2. Germline loops: CDR1 SEHNR, CDR2 FQNEAQ (reference sequence). Trimming took 1 base from V and 9 from J; bases not matched to a gene: 9. This CDR3 spans 17 amino acids. CDR3 DNA: TGTGCCAGCAGCTTAGAGGTTGGACTAGCGGGAGTCACTGAGCAGTTCTTC. It encodes CASSLEVGLAGVTEQFF.

The chain carries TRBV29-1 and TRBJ2-7; 10 nucleotides align to TRBD1. The CDR3 is 15 residues long. V was clipped by 6 bases and J by 3 bases; unmatched bases: 11. Germline CDR1 SQVTM, CDR2 ANQGSEA. CDR3 amino acids: CSVVPGTGVFYEQYF. The CDR3 bases are TGCAGCGTAGTCCCCGGGACAGGGGTCTTCTACGAGCAGTACTTC.